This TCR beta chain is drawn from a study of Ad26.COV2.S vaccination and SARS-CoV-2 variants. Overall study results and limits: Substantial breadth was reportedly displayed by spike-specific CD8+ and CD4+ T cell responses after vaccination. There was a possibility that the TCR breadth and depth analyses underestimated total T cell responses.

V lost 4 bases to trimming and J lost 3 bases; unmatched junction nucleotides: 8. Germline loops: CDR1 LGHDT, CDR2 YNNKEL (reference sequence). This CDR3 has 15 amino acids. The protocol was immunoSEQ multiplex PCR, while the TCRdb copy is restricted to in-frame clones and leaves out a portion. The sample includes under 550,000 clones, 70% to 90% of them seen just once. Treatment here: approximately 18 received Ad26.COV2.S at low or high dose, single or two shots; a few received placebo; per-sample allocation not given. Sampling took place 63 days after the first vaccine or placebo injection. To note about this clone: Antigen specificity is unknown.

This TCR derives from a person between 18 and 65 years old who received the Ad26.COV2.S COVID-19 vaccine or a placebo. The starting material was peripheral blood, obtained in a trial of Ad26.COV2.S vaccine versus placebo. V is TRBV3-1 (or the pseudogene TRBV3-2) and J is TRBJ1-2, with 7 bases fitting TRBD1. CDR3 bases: TGTGCCAGCAGCCTGGGGCAGGGGGGCGACTATGGCTACACCTTC. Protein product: CASSLGQGGDYGYTF.